The 8 T cell receptor beta chains given below trace back to one sample, sequenced in a study of T-cell memory formation after mild COVID-19. MiXCR was run by TCRdb on the 5' RACE reads, yielding one entry per CDR3 protein. The table includes around 260,000 distinct CDR3 sequences, roughly 15% detected once. The specimen was PBMCs or a T cell subset sorted from them (not recorded which). The receptors here all came from a man aged 18 to 30 who had mild COVID-19 (a few samples of this study predate the infection). Cell type and time point are not known.

CDR3 nucleotides: TGTGCCAGCTCACCACCGAAATGGGGGGGCGCAGCTGAAGCTTTCTTT. Encoded protein: CASSPPKWGGAAEAFF. The rearrangement uses TRBV18 and TRBJ1-1, with a weak D call TRBD1 (6 bases). V lost 0 bases, J lost 6 bases, and 17 bases lay in between. Germline CDR1 KGHSH, CDR2 LQKENI. The CDR3 is 16 residues long. The full variable domain, with the rest looked up from reference TRBV18 and TRBJ1-1, is NAGVMQNPRHLVRRRGQEARLRCSPMKGHSHVYWYRQLPEEGLKFMVYLQKENIIDESGMPKERFSAEFPKEGPSILRIQQVVRGDSAAYFCASSPPKWGGAAEAFFGQGTRLTVV.

The V gene is TRBV15, the J gene TRBJ1-1; 11 bases map to TRBD1. V dropped 4 bases and J dropped 5; count of bases not matched to a gene: 6. Germline CDR1 LNHNV, CDR2 YYDKDF (reference sequence). This CDR3 has 15 amino acids. The CDR3, as DNA: TGTGCCACCAGCACCTGGGACAGGGGGTGGACTGAAGCTTTCTTT. This codes for CATSTWDRGWTEAFF.

In its sample, this clonotype was seen a few times. This sequence joins TRBV4-3 and TRBJ2-1, with TRBD2 matching 10 bases. The V gene end was trimmed by 5 bases and the J gene end by 3 bases; junction bases not matched to a gene: 13. Germline V gene sequence: CDR1 LGHNA, CDR2 YSLEER. This CDR3 region has 18 residues. The CDR3 sequence: CASSLIGALAGVYNEQFF. The CDR3 region has the DNA TGCGCCAGCAGCTTGATCGGGGCCCTAGCGGGGGTCTACAATGAGCAGTTCTTC.

This chain uses TRBV20-1 with TRBJ1-5; 7 bases match TRBD1. Germline lookup yields CDR1 DFQATT and CDR2 SNEGSKA (reference sequence). J gave up 13 bases and V 3 bases, and 15 bases lay outside the gene matches. The CDR3 runs 14 residues. CDR3 nucleotides: TGCAGTGCTAGGGGGGACAGCCAATCCAGGATTCAGCATTTT. This gives the protein CSARGDSQSRIQHF.

The chain joins TRBV29-1 to TRBJ2-4; 10 bases are shared with TRBD1. The CDR3 loop spans 12 amino acids. Germline V gene sequence: CDR1 SQVTM, CDR2 ANQGSEA. With 6 bases clipped from V and 5 bases from J, the junction kept 1 base outside the gene matches. CDR3 sequence reads: CSVGTGENIQYF. The CDR3 DNA follows: TGCAGCGTCGGGACAGGGGAAAACATTCAGTACTTC.

In its sample, this clonotype was seen a few times. V gene TRBV7-3 combines with J gene TRBJ2-6; D is perhaps TRBD1 (6 bases). V was pared by 5 bases and J by 1 base, with 21 bases between. CDR1 is SGHTA, CDR2 FQGTGA, per germline. This CDR3 has 19 amino acids. CDR3 sequence: CASSPLLGAQESGANVLTF. The CDR3 nucleotides read TGTGCCAGCAGCCCTCTTTTGGGGGCCCAAGAATCTGGGGCCAACGTCCTGACTTTC.

The V gene is TRBV10-1, the J gene TRBJ1-5, with 8 positions matching TRBD1. V was pared by 8 bases and J by 5 bases, with 8 bases of the junction left unmatched. CDR3 length equals 14 residues. Germline CDR1 and CDR2: WNHNN and SYGVQD (reference sequence). Written as DNA, the CDR3 is TGCGCCAGCCGCTTAGGACAGGGACATCAGCCCCAGCATTTT. This sequence encodes CASRLGQGHQPQHF.

This clonotype is termed medium-sized. The chain links TRBV6-1 to TRBJ1-2, with 8 nucleotides matching TRBD1. Germline values: CDR1 MNHNS, CDR2 SASEGT. Germline trimming cut 3 bases from V and 0 bases from J; bases unmatched to any gene: 3. CDR3 length equals 15 residues. The CDR3 reads CASSETGATNYGYTF. CDR3 coding DNA: TGTGCCAGCAGTGAGACAGGGGCAACTAACTATGGCTACACCTTC.